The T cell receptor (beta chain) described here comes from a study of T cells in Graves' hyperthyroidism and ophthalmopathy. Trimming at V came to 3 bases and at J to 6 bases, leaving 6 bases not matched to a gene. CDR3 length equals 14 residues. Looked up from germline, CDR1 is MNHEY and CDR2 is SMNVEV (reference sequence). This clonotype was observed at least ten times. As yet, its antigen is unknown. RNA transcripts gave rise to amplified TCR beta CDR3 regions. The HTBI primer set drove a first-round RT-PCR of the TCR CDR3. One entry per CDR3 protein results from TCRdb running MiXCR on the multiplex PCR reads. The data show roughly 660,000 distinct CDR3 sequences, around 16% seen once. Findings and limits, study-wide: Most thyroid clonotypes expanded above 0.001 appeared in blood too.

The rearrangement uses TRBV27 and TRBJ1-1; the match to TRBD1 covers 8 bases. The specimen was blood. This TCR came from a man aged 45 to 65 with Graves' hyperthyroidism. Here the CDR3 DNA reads TGTGCCAGCAGTTTGACAGGGGTGCGCGCTGAAGCTTTCTTT. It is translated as CASSLTGVRAEAFF.